A single sample is the source of the 26 T cell receptor beta chains below, sequenced in a study of cytomegalovirus exposure and HLA in healthy donors. Amplification used 60 Vbeta primers and 13 Jbeta primers. Repertoires were generated with immunoSEQ multiplex PCR, while TCRdb's copy carries only in-frame clones and drops some. This table has about 160,000 clones, approximately 70% appearing once. Sequencing was carried out using PBMCs. The source is a middle-aged man in good health and CMV-seropositive.

The rearrangement uses TRBV2 and TRBJ2-1; TRBD2 matches 13 bases. V was pared by 7 bases and J by 1 base, with 10 bases of the junction left unmatched. The CDR3 runs 18 residues. Germline V gives CDR1 SNHLY, CDR2 FYNNEI. The CDR3: CASKGLAGEYGSYNEQFF. The CDR3 DNA reads TGTGCCAGCAAAGGACTAGCGGGGGAGTATGGGTCCTACAATGAGCAGTTCTTC.

Concerning this clone: One end of the junction is discordant with germline, which a read error may explain. The chain employs TRBV7-9 and TRBJ1-3; 7 nucleotides match TRBD1. The germline CDR1 and CDR2 sequences are SEHNR and FQNEAQ (reference sequence). The CDR3 has 14 amino acids. The CDR3 DNA follows: TGTTCCAGCAGGCGGACAGGCTCTGGAAACACCATATATTTT. The encoded protein is CSSRRTGSGNTIYF.

As for this clone: Other DNA sequences from this sample encode an identical CDR3 as well. The chain carries TRBV5-1 and TRBJ2-3; maybe TRBD2 (5 bases). In germline, CDR1 is SGHRS, CDR2 YFSETQ. The CDR3 is 15 residues long. Trimming took off 2 bases at V and 0 bases at J, with 10 bases between the two ends. The CDR3 DNA sequence: TGCGCCAGCAGCTTAGGGAGATCTAGCACAGATACGCAGTATTTT. It yields the protein CASSLGRSSTDTQYF.

This chain connects TRBV15 to TRBJ1-2; maybe TRBD1 (5 bases). Germline lookup yields CDR1 LNHNV and CDR2 YYDKDF (reference sequence). The CDR3 contains 17 residues. Trimming took 0 bases from V and 6 from J, leaving 20 bases between them. The CDR3 loop is CATSRDPRQSGGHGYTF. CDR3 DNA sequence: TGTGCCACCAGCAGAGATCCCCGACAGTCCGGTGGTCATGGCTACACCTTC.

V and J are TRBV5-1 and TRBJ2-5; 8 nucleotides line up with TRBD1. V was clipped by 4 bases and J by 6 bases; unmatched bases: 20. CDR3 length: 18 residues. Germline values: CDR1 SGHRS, CDR2 YFSETQ. CDR3 residues: CASSPISPGQGALKTQYF. CDR3 nucleotide sequence: TGCGCCAGCAGCCCTATTTCCCCAGGACAGGGCGCTTTGAAGACCCAGTACTTC.

This CDR3 reads CASSFSRGQASNYGYTF. As DNA, the CDR3 is TGCGCCAGCAGCTTTTCAAGAGGACAGGCCTCTAACTATGGCTACACCTTC. V gene TRBV5-1 combines with J gene TRBJ1-2, with TRBD1 matching over 7 bases. In germline, CDR1 is SGHRS, CDR2 YFSETQ. The CDR3 has 17 residues. Trimming removed 2 bases from V and 0 bases from J; junction bases left unmatched: 10. The variable domain in full, completed from reference TRBV5-1 and TRBJ1-2, reads KAGVTQTPRYLIKTRGQQVTLSCSPISGHRSVSWYQQTPGQGLQFLFEYFSETQRNKGNFPGRFSGRQFSNSRSEMNVSTLELGDSALYLCASSFSRGQASNYGYTFGSGTRLTVV.

The V gene is TRBV29-1, the J gene TRBJ1-1; maybe TRBD1 (5 bases). The CDR3 is 12 residues long. V lost 7 bases, J lost 4 bases, and 13 bases lay in between. The germline gives CDR1 SQVTM, CDR2 ANQGSEA. The CDR3 DNA reads as TGCAGCGGGGGCAGATTGGGCACTGAAGCTTTCTTT. Its protein product is CSGGRLGTEAFF.

The chain employs TRBV11-2 and TRBJ2-7; TRBD2 aligns across 12 bases. CDR3 length: 18 residues. Germline V gene lookup returns CDR1 SGHAT and CDR2 FQNNGV. The junction had 12 bases not matched to a gene; V was cut back by 6 bases and J by 0 bases. The CDR3 protein is CASSPGTLAGGSSYEQYF. CDR3 DNA sequence: TGTGCCAGCAGTCCAGGGACACTAGCGGGGGGAAGCTCCTACGAGCAGTACTTC.

This clone was recorded only once. One junction end disagrees with the germline gene, perhaps due to a read error. Different DNA sequences within this sample yield the same CDR3. The chain couples TRBV6-6 to TRBJ1-1; 10 bases agree with TRBD1. Looked up from germline, CDR1 is MNHNY and CDR2 is SVGAGI (reference sequence). This CDR3 region has 12 residues. The CDR3 here is CATSTGGTEAFF. The CDR3 DNA sequence: TGTGCCACCTCGACAGGGGGCACTGAGGCTTTCTTT.

The chain carries TRBV5-6 and TRBJ2-5; D is possibly TRBD2 (5 bases). V was trimmed by 0 bases and J by 4 bases, leaving 16 bases between them. In germline, CDR1 is SGHDT, CDR2 YYEEEE. The length of the CDR3 is 16 residues. The CDR3: CASSLGSGSRGETQYF. In DNA, the CDR3 is TGTGCCAGCAGCTTGGGGTCGGGATCCCGGGGAGAGACCCAGTACTTC.

This chain uses TRBV19 with TRBJ1-5; no clear D. CDR3 size: 15 residues. V was trimmed by 7 bases and J by 2 bases, leaving 15 bases between them. Germline V CDR1 and CDR2: LNHDA, SQIVND (reference sequence). CDR3 bases: TGTGCCAGTACCCTAGGGAGTCAGGGCAATCAGCCCCAGCATTTT. Encoded protein: CASTLGSQGNQPQHF.

The gene calls are TRBV6-6 and TRBJ2-5; TRBD1 might be the D (5 bases). The CDR3 totals 14 residues. Looked up from germline, CDR1 is MNHNY and CDR2 is SVGAGI (reference sequence). The V end was cut by 2 bases, the J end by 2 bases, with 9 bases between. The CDR3 reads CASSYPGPQETQYF. CDR3 DNA sequence: TGTGCCAGCAGTTACCCAGGGCCGCAAGAGACCCAGTACTTC.

This chain uses TRBV6-5 with TRBJ1-2; 11 nucleotides line up with TRBD1. This CDR3 has 15 residues. V lost 5 bases, J lost 7 bases, and 9 bases stayed unmatched. CDR1 MNHEY and CDR2 SVGAGI come from the germline V gene. The CDR3 protein is CASSQPGQGAGGYTF. The CDR3 nucleotides read TGTGCCAGCAGTCAGCCCGGACAGGGGGCGGGTGGCTACACCTTC.

The chain has TRBV10-2 and TRBJ2-5; 9 bases match TRBD2. The germline V gene encodes CDR1 WSHSY and CDR2 SAAADI. The CDR3 length is 12 residues. The V and J ends lost 7 bases and 7 bases, in that order; junction bases with no gene match: 4. CDR3 protein: CASKGLAGTQYF. CDR3 DNA sequence: TGCGCCAGCAAGGGACTAGCCGGGACCCAGTACTTC.

The table lists this clone with a few counts. DNA for the CDR3: TGTGCCAGCAGTGACCCCGACAGGTCTTTCAATCAGCCCCAGCATTTT. It codes for CASSDPDRSFNQPQHF. J is TRBJ1-5 and V is TRBV6-4, with D tentatively TRBD1 (6 bases). From germline, CDR1 is MRHNA and CDR2 SNTAGT. The CDR3 contains 16 residues. V was shortened by 2 bases and J by 3 bases, with 14 bases between the two germline ends.

The genes are TRBV27 and TRBJ2-5; TRBD1 agrees at 10 bases. With 5 bases clipped from V and 5 bases from J, the junction kept 8 bases outside the gene matches. The V gene's germline CDR1 is MNHEY and CDR2 SMNVEV (reference sequence). The CDR3 consists of 15 residues. CDR3 loop: CASSPRDRGWETQYF. The CDR3 DNA reads TGTGCCAGCAGTCCCCGGGACAGGGGTTGGGAGACCCAGTACTTC.

The rearrangement uses TRBV4-1 and TRBJ1-3; tentatively, D is TRBD1 (6 bases). V lost 2 bases and J 3 bases, leaving 14 bases between the germline ends. The CDR3 consists of 16 residues. Germline CDR1 and CDR2: MGHRA and YSYEKL. Written as DNA, the CDR3 is TGCGCCAGCAGCCAAAGGGGTGGGACAAGTGGAAACACCATATATTTT. Translating gives CASSQRGGTSGNTIYF.

The chain couples TRBV4-3 to TRBJ1-3; no firm D call. The CDR3 runs 18 residues. Looked up from germline, CDR1 is LGHNA and CDR2 is YSLEER. V lost 0 bases to trimming and J lost 0 bases, with 15 bases between them. CDR3 protein: CASSQDPPLTSSGNTIYF. In DNA form, the CDR3 reads TGCGCCAGCAGCCAAGATCCCCCCTTGACAAGCTCTGGAAACACCATATATTTT.

J is TRBJ2-3 and V is TRBV9, with D perhaps matching TRBD1 (7 bases). V was cut by 0 bases and J by 3 bases, with 14 bases left in between. Germline CDR1 is SGDLS and CDR2 is YYNGEE. The CDR3 sequence is 16 residues long. The chain's CDR3 is CASSVGFQGGTDTQYF. CDR3 nucleotides: TGTGCCAGCAGCGTAGGCTTCCAGGGGGGTACAGATACGCAGTATTTT.

The chain couples TRBV7-9 to TRBJ2-7; 7 nucleotides align to TRBD2. V lost 5 bases to trimming and J lost 7 bases; unmatched junction nucleotides: 11. Germline values: CDR1 SEHNR, CDR2 FQNEAQ (reference sequence). The length of the CDR3 is 14 residues. CDR3 region: CASSAVGGSEEQYF. DNA for the CDR3: TGTGCCAGCAGCGCGGTGGGGGGGTCGGAGGAGCAGTACTTC.

The chain couples TRBV9 to TRBJ1-6; 8 positions agree with TRBD1. Trimming removed 2 bases from V and 8 bases from J; junction bases left unmatched: 6. CDR3 length: 15 amino acids. Germline lookup yields CDR1 SGDLS and CDR2 YYNGEE. In nucleotides, the CDR3 is TGTGCCAGCAGCGTCGTGCCAGGGGGCGATTCACCCCTCCACTTT. Encoded protein: CASSVVPGGDSPLHF. Full variable domain (missing parts from reference TRBV9 and TRBJ1-6): DSGVTQTPKHLITATGQRVTLRCSPRSGDLSVYWYQQSLDQGLQFLIQYYNGEERAKGNILERFSAQQFPDLHSELNLSSLELGDSALYFCASSVVPGGDSPLHFGNGTRLTVT.

V is TRBV19 and J is TRBJ1-3; D is unclear. Germline V gene lookup returns CDR1 LNHDA and CDR2 SQIVND (reference sequence). This CDR3 has 13 amino acids. V lost 3 bases to trimming and J lost 1 base, with 4 bases between them. The CDR3 nucleotides read TGTGCCAGTAGTATCAGGTCTGGAAACACCATATATTTT. This encodes CASSIRSGNTIYF.

Turning to this clone: Other DNA sequences in the same sample also yield this CDR3. This rearrangement joins TRBV7-9 to TRBJ1-1; D ambiguous. The V end lost 1 base, the J end lost 0 bases, and 6 bases lay between the germline ends. Germline assignment: CDR1 SEHNR and CDR2 FQNEAQ (reference sequence). CDR3 length equals 14 residues. The CDR3 nucleotides read TGTGCCAGCAGCTTAGGTCAGGTGAACACTGAAGCTTTCTTT. Its translation is CASSLGQVNTEAFF.

This sequence joins TRBV6-6 and TRBJ1-2; 7 bases match TRBD1. The germline CDR1 and CDR2 sequences are MNHNY and SVGAGI (reference sequence). Losses at the gene ends were 4 bases for V and 0 bases for J; bases not matched to a gene: 5. CDR3 length: 15 residues. DNA of the CDR3: TGTGCCAGCAGTTTCGGGACAGTAACTAACTATGGCTACACCTTC. This sequence encodes CASSFGTVTNYGYTF.

In DNA form, the CDR3 reads TGTGCCAGCAGTTTATCACAGGCAGGCTACACCTTC. This sequence encodes CASSLSQAGYTF. The genes are TRBV28 and TRBJ1-2; a weak D match, TRBD1 (5 bases). The CDR3 has 12 amino acids. The germline CDR1 and CDR2 sequences are MDHEN and SYDVKM. V was pared by 1 base and J by 8 bases, with 8 bases between.

The chain employs TRBV10-2 and TRBJ2-7; TRBD2 aligns across 8 bases. The junction had 4 bases not matched to a gene; V was cut back by 6 bases and J by 0 bases. Germline lookup yields CDR1 WSHSY and CDR2 SAAADI. This CDR3 has 14 residues. CDR3 DNA: TGCGCCAGCAGGCCCGGGGGGGCCTCCTACGAGCAGTACTTC. It is translated as CASRPGGASYEQYF.